These 4 T cell receptor beta chains were sequenced from one sample in a study of graft-versus-host responses after intestinal transplantation. Assay used: immunoSEQ multiplex PCR; TCRdb lists only in-frame clones, some missing. The repertoire holds 100,000 to 110,000 clones, with 87% as singletons. The antigens these receptors bind are not known. Here the sequenced sample was unstimulated CD4+ T cells sorted from spleen or lymph node cells, taken before transplant. The receptors were sampled from a human donor who was the organ donor for an intestinal transplant.

The chain couples TRBV6-1 to TRBJ1-6; D is undetermined. Germline V gene data show CDR1 as MNHNS and CDR2 as SASEGT. CDR3 length: 13 residues. Trimming took 3 bases from V and 10 from J, leaving 10 bases between them. The CDR3 reads CASSEEGRSPLHF. CDR3 nucleotide sequence: TGTGCCAGCAGTGAGGAGGGTAGATCACCCCTCCACTTT.

Notes on this clone: One end of the junction does not line up with germline, which may come from a read error. The chain joins TRBV5-6 to TRBJ2-2; the D is unclear. The CDR3 is made up of 12 amino acids. The germline CDR1 and CDR2 sequences are SGHDT and YYEEEE. The CDR3 DNA reads as TGTGCCAGCACCTTGTTCTCCGGGGAGCTGTTTTTT. This codes for CASTLFSGELFF. The variable domain in full, completed from reference TRBV5-6 and TRBJ2-2, reads DAGVTQSPTHLIKTRGQQVTLRCSPKSGHDTVSWYQQALGQGPQFIFQYYEEEERQRGNFPDRFSGHQFPNYSSELNVNALLLGDSALYLCASTLFSGELFFGEGSRLTVL.

CDR3 bases: TGTGCCAGCTCACGCGACGGGGGCTTCACCTACAATGAGCAGTTCTTC. This codes for CASSRDGGFTYNEQFF. The rearrangement links TRBV18 to TRBJ2-1; D is tentatively TRBD1 or TRBD2 (6 bases each). The CDR3 extends over 16 amino acids. CDR1 and CDR2 (germline): KGHSH, LQKENI. Trimming left V 4 bases short and J 2 bases short, with 15 bases between.

V and J are TRBV2 and TRBJ1-5; D call uncertain. The CDR3 extends over 15 amino acids. Germline CDR1 reads SNHLY; CDR2 reads FYNNEI. Trimming left V 6 bases short and J 0 bases short, with 12 bases between. Here the CDR3 reads CASRGRVYSNQPQHF. The CDR3 bases are TGTGCCAGCAGGGGAAGGGTTTATAGCAATCAGCCCCAGCATTTT.